The T cell receptor beta chain under discussion was sequenced for a study of T-cell reconstitution after alpha-beta-depleted transplantation in children. Study-level results: A year post-transplant, T-cell counts and diversity derived mostly from newly produced T cells. Several patients had high TCRbeta diversity at day 60; it came from surviving recipient T cells and thymic progenitors.

This clonotype appeared a few times. As yet, its antigen is unknown. This CDR3 has 18 residues. Germline CDR1 MGHRA, CDR2 YSYEKL. V lost 3 bases, J lost 7 bases, and 15 bases stayed unmatched. Unique molecular identifiers were incorporated during preparation of the TCRbeta library. TCRdb passed the PCR reads through MiXCR, listing each CDR3 protein once. The table lists hundreds of thousands of distinct CDR3 sequences, approximately 13% of them singletons, with around 2.2% in the top ten. This TCR was sampled from a male patient younger than 18 who had a stem cell transplant for acute myeloid leukemia, so the T cells may come from the graft donor. The sequencing here drew on PBMCs, mostly from graft donor cells, taken 360 days after TCRalphabeta/CD19-depleted stem cell transplant. V is TRBV4-1 and J is TRBJ2-1; 10 nucleotides align to TRBD1. In nucleotides, the CDR3 is TGCGCCAGCAGCCATGGACAGGGGGAACTACGACGAGCGAATGAGCAGTTCTTC. Its protein product is CASSHGQGELRRANEQFF.